This TCR beta chain comes out of a study of blood T cell repertoires in COVID-19. About the study: Researchers got acute and convalescent COVID-19 samples from the United States, Italy and Spain. In each case, the material was cDNA or gDNA derived from T cells, B-cell-depleted T cells, or PBMCs.

The study assigned cohorts using participant-reported clinical history. Within 2 weeks of study entry, exposed participants had contacted a PCR-confirmed or clinician-diagnosed COVID-19 case. The table came from immunoSEQ multiplex PCR; TCRdb's copy has only in-frame clones and leaves some out. The sample lists over 250,000 clones; around 80% were seen once. This CDR3 comprises 12 residues. Germline values: CDR1 LNHDA, CDR2 SQIVND (reference sequence). V was trimmed by 10 bases and J by 4 bases, leaving 13 bases between them. This clonotype was sampled from a man in his forties who had been exposed to COVID-19. This chain joins TRBV19 and TRBJ1-2; possibly TRBD1 for D (6 bases). The sequenced material came from PBMCs or T cells enriched from blood (not recorded which). Here the CDR3 DNA reads TGTGCCACCTATTACAGGGTCTATGGCTACACCTTC. This encodes CATYYRVYGYTF. The complete variable domain, with remaining parts taken from reference TRBV19 and TRBJ1-2, reads DGGITQSPKYLFRKEGQNVTLSCEQNLNHDAMYWYRQDPGQGLRLIYYSQIVNDFQKGDIAEGYSVSREKKESFPLTVTSAQKNPTAFYLCATYYRVYGYTFGSGTRLTVV.